This T cell receptor (beta chain) was sequenced in a study of naive and memory T cell subsets. This clonotype was counted only a few times. Looked up from germline, CDR1 is DFQATT and CDR2 is SNEGSKA (reference sequence). With 0 bases removed from V and 5 bases from J, the gap between germline ends came to 25 bases. The CDR3 length is 18 residues. Both TRBC1 and TRBC2 were covered by a beta constant-region primer of two equimolar oligonucleotides. MiXCR, run by TCRdb on the UMI-ligation and nested PCR reads, gives a single entry per CDR3 protein. The sample includes about 150,000 distinct CDR3 sequences, about a sixth seen only once; the top ten take 0.14% to 0.15%.

This TCR was recovered from a human donor in good health. Sequencing was carried out using naive CD4+ T cells from blood. The chain combines TRBV20-1 with TRBJ1-1; D is perhaps TRBD1 (5 bases). In DNA, the CDR3 is TGCAGTGCTAGAGAAAGGCATAGGGGCGGAAAGGTGGCGACTGAAGCTTTCTTT. This codes for CSARERHRGGKVATEAFF.